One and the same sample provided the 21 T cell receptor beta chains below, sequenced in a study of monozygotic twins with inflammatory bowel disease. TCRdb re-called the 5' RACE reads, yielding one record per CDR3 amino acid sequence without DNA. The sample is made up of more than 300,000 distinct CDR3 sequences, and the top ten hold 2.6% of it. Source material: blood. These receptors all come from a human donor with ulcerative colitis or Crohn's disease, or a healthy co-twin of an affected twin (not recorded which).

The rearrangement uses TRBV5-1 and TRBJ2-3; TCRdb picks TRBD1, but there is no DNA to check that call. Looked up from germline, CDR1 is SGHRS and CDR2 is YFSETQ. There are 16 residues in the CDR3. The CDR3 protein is CASSFTGAPSTDTQYF.

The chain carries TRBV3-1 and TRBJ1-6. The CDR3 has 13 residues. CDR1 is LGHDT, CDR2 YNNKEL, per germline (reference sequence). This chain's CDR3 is CASSQDSRRPLHF.

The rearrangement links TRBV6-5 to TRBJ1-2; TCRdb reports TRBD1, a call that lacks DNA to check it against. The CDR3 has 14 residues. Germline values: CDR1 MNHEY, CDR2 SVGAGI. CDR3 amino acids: CASSYSDRVYGYTF.

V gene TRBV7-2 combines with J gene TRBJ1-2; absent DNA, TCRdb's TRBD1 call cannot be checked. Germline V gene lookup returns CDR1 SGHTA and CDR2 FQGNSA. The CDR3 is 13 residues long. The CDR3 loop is CASSLEDRVGCTF.

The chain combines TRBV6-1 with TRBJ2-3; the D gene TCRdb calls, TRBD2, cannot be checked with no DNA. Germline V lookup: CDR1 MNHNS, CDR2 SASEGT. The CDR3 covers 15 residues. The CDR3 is CASRGLSGYTDTQYF.

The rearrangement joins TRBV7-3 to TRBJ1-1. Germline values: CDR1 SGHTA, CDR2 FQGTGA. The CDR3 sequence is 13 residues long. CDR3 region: CASSLSEGTEAFF. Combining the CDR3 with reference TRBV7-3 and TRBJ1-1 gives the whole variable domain GAGVSQTPSNKVTEKGKYVELRCDPISGHTALYWYRQSLGQGPEFLIYFQGTGAADDSGLPNDRFFAVRPEGSVSTLKIQRTERGDSAVYLCASSLSEGTEAFFGQGTRLTVV.

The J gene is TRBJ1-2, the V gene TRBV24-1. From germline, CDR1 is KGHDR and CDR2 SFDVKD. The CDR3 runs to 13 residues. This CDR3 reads CATSEGYFYGYTF.

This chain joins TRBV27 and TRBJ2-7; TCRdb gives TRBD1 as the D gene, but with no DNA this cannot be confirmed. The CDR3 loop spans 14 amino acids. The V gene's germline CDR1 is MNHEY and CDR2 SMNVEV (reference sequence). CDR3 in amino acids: CASRGHGLSYEQYF.

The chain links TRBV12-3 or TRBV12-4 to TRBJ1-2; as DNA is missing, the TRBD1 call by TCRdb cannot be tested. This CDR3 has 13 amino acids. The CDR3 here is CASSLWTTGGYTF.

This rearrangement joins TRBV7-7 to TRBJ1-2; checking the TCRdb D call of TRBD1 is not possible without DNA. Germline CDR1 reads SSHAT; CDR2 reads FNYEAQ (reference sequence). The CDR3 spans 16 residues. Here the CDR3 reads CASSLISGTHNYGYTF.

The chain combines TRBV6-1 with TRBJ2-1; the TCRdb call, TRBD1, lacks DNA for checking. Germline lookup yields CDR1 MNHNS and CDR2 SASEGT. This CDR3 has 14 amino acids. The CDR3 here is CASSGTGWDNEQFF.

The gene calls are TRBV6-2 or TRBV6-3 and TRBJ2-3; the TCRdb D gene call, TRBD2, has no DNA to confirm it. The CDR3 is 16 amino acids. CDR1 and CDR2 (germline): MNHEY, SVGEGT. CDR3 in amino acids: CASSYHSGGAKDTQYF.

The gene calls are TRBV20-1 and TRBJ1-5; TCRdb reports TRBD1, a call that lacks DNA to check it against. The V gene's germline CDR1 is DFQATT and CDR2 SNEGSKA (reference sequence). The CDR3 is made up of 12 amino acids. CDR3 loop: CSATPHNQPQHF.

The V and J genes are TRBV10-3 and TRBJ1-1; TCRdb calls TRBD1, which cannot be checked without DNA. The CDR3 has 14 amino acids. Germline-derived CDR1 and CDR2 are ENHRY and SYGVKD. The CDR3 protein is CAISGRGTNTEAFF.

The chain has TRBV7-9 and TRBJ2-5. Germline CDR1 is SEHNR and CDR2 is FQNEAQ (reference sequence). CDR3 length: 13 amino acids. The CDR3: CASSRLGQETQYF.

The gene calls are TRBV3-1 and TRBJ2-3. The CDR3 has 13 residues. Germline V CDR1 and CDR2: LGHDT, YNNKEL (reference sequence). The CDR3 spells CASSHGIGDTQYF.

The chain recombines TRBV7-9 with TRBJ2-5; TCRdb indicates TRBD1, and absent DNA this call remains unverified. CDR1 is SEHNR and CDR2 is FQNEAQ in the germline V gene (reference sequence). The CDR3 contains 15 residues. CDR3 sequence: CASRLAGGEERTQYF. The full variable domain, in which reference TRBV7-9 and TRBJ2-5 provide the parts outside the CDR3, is DTGVSQNPRHKITKRGQNVTFRCDPISEHNRLYWYRQTLGQGPEFLTYFQNEAQLEKSRLLSDRFSAERPKGSFSTLEIQRTEQGDSAMYLCASRLAGGEERTQYFGPGTRLLVL.

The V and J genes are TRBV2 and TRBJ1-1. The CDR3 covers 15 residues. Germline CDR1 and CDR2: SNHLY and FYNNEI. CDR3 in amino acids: CASSDEGYPNTEAFF.

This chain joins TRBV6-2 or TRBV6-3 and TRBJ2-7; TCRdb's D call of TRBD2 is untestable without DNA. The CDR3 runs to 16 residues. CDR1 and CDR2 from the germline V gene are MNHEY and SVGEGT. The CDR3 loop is CASSLTIPGLADGQYF.

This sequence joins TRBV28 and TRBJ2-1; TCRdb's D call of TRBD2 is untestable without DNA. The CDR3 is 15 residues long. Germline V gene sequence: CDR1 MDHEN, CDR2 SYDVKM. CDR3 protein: CASSRRGRTTGGQFF.

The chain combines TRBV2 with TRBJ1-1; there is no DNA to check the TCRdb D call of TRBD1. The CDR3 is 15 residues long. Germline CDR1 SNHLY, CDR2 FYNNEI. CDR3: CASKDRSLRDTEAFF.